This T cell receptor (beta chain) derives from a study of T cell responses to AZD1222 COVID-19 vaccine (dated by TCRdb to 2020 to 2022). Some background on the complete study: A total of more than 230 trial participants underwent TCR sequencing, of whom approximately 200 had received two doses of AZD1222 and approximately 25 had received two doses of the MenACWY control vaccine. Trial participants were enrolled by age into subgroups of 18-55, 56-69 and 70-plus years, and around 140, 26 and 57 TCR-sequenced participants, respectively, were included in these subgroups. Study-wide findings and limitations: Reportedly, close to half of the unique spike-specific TCRs recognized epitopes lying outside the regions that are mutated in the B.1.351 and B.1.1.7 variants. The 56-69-year group was small, and its depth increase did not reach significance, likely because of low power. After two AZD1222 doses, spike-specific TCR breadth and depth were significantly higher than at day 0 and than in MenACWY recipients. Because no day 14 peak-response samples were available, the repertoires could be characterized only after the peak T cell response. Participants were mostly white British and included more females than males, and it was suggested by the authors that clonal diversity may have been underestimated. Conclusions about previously exposed vaccinees are limited, since just five to seven AZD1222 recipients were seropositive for SARS-CoV-2 at baseline. Vaccine-associated CD4 TCRs spanned the whole spike protein, with dominant responses in regions 160-218 and 743-854.

Interpreted using the paper, the time point label stands for: about 28 days (+/-7) after the second vaccine dose. AZD1222 recipients with second doses at about 4 weeks or about 12 weeks were pooled, because spike-specific TCR depth and breadth did not differ between schedules. The vaccinee samples were drawn from two UK trials, COV001 and COV002, one of which was a single-blind randomized controlled phase 2/3 trial testing AZD1222 (ChAdOx1 nCoV-19) in healthy adults. For TCRbeta chain sequencing, PBMC samples were collected from trial participants at day 0 and at day 28 after the second dose. Including the terminal cysteine and phenylalanine, the CDR3 comprises 13 residues. The DNA shown is the 39-base CDR3, in frame from base 1. V drops 6 bases and J drops 5 bases, leaving 13 bases in between. As encoded in the germline V gene, CDR1 is ENHRY while CDR2 is SYGVKD. The CDR3 regions of human TCRbeta chains were subjected to immunosequencing. From the authors' description of their analysis: TCRs in the repertoires were matched against a reference library of SARS-CoV-2-specific TCRs that had been generated with the MIRA antigen-specificity platform. Breadth was defined as the fraction of unique TCRs that were SARS-CoV-2-associated. Depth was defined as the fraction of total T cells that were SARS-CoV-2-associated. Each spike-specific TCR was assigned to its reactive spike region and to a CD4 or CD8 class using the MIRA data. Log10-transformed breadth and depth values were compared by one-way ANOVA with Sidak's multiple comparisons tests. In TCRdb, the immuneACCESS table is reduced to in-frame sequences with V and J assigned. These tables do not hold every clone; where another copy was compared, an unresolved V gene accounts for under half, and the others remain unexplained. V, J and clone size are those of that table, while D and trimming were read from the DNA. The sample table records about 110,000 clones; around 87% of these occur just once. In total, the top ten clones hold roughly 4.5% of the sample.

About this clone itself: Its antigen is currently not known. Base quality data are lacking; no much larger clone is found one base away.

The chain links TRBV10-3 with TRBJ1-2; TRBD1 is a possible D gene, resting on 5 matching bases. This material consisted of peripheral blood, taken 28 days after the second AZD1222 dose. The receptor comes from an adult who received the AZD1222 COVID-19 vaccine. The DNA reads as follows: TGTGCCATCAGGGAGGGGCCTGTTTATGGCTACACCTTC. This is translated as CAIREGPVYGYTF.